The sequence of this TCR beta chain was determined in a study of breast tumors, draining lymph nodes, adjacent tissues. Samples came from axillary lymph nodes draining the breast cancer. One entry per CDR3 protein, called by TCRdb with MiXCR from the multiplex PCR reads. The sample lists over 130,000 distinct CDR3 sequences; 32% were seen once. The CDR3 runs 13 residues. Germline-derived CDR1 and CDR2 are DFQATT and SNEGSKA (reference sequence). V was clipped by 3 bases and J by 5 bases, with 13 bases between them. This clonotype was obtained from a female donor with breast cancer. Some clones in this sample may be carry-over from other donors' samples. The sequenced sample consisted of axillary lymph node tissue. The chain couples TRBV20-1 to TRBJ2-5; no clear D. This CDR3 reads CSARTQVAETQYF. CDR3 coding DNA: TGCAGTGCTAGGACACAAGTCGCGGAGACCCAGTACTTC.